This T cell receptor (beta chain) was retrieved from a study of molecular identifiers for immune sequencing clone quantification. Study-wide findings and caveats: A single cell's spiked Jurkat TCR RNA was reportedly detectable among one million naive cells.

This clonotype has just one count. Its specificity is not known. One base away lies a much larger clone, so this may be a sequencing read error. Germline CDR1 is SNHLY and CDR2 is FYNNEI. The CDR3 consists of 14 residues. V was clipped by 7 bases and J by 9 bases; unmatched bases: 12. The use of previously described methods and listed TCR primers produced the bulk TCR libraries. TCRdb reprocessed the PCR reads with MiXCR, giving one entry per CDR3 protein. The sample has approximately 590,000 distinct CDR3 sequences, roughly 25% seen once. Isolation of naive CD8 T cells was achieved by sorting on a CD8+CD4-CCR7+CD45RA+ phenotype.

This receptor was obtained from a human donor in good health. Some libraries in this study had Jurkat cell RNA spiked in. The sample consisted of naive CD8+ T cells from blood, with Jurkat cell RNA spiked in. Subset specified: FACS-sorted CD8+CD4-CCR7+CD45RA+ naive T cells. The J gene is TRBJ2-5, the V gene TRBV2; 9 bases align to TRBD2. CDR3 in amino acids: CASMGRLAEGAQYF. CDR3 DNA: TGTGCCAGCATGGGGAGACTAGCGGAGGGGGCCCAGTACTTC.